A selection of T cell receptor beta chains follows, all from one sample in a study of OX40 agonist ivuxolimab in advanced cancers. Profiled with immunoSEQ multiplex PCR; TCRdb holds only in-frame clones, not every one. The data contain 5,700 or so clones, 75% to 90% of them seen just once; the ten biggest clones take up roughly 36%. The source was CD4+ or CD8+ T cells sorted from blood, collected in a trial of the OX40 agonist ivuxolimab. Receptors originate from an adult with an advanced solid tumor such as melanoma, head and neck, liver or kidney cancer. CDR3s include the opening cysteine and the closing phenylalanine or tryptophan. D genes are given only for firm matches. Clone size, where shown, is once, few, many, or a class for clones that have expanded.

v_gene: TRBV10-1; j_gene: TRBJ1-6; abundance: NA; d_gene: NA; CDR3nt: TGCGCCAGCAGTGATGTGGATAATTCACCCCTCCACTTT; CDR3aa: CASSDVDNSPLHF
v_gene: TRBV29-1; j_gene: TRBJ1-2; abundance: NA; d_gene: NA; CDR3nt: TGCAGCGGTGTCGGGACGTTCTATGGCTACACCTTC; CDR3aa: CSGVGTFYGYTF
v_gene: TRBV29-1; j_gene: TRBJ2-6; abundance: once; d_gene: NA; CDR3nt: TGCAGCGTTGACAGGTTGGGCTCTGGGGCCAACGTCCTGACTTTC; CDR3aa: CSVDRLGSGANVLTF
v_gene: TRBV11-2; j_gene: TRBJ2-7; abundance: NA; d_gene: TRBD1; CDR3nt: TGTGCCAGCAGCTTAGGCTCCGGGACAGGACTCCCTGAGCAGTACTTC; CDR3aa: CASSLGSGTGLPEQYF
v_gene: TRBV21-1; j_gene: TRBJ2-2; abundance: NA; d_gene: NA; CDR3nt: TGTGCCAGCAGCAGCCGTTCAGGGACTCACGGAACCGGGGAGCTGTTTTTT; CDR3aa: CASSSRSGTHGTGELFF
v_gene: TRBV10-3; j_gene: TRBJ2-5; abundance: NA; d_gene: TRBD1; CDR3nt: TGTGCCATCAGCACAGGGGTTGAGCGAAACCAAGAGACCCAGTACTTC; CDR3aa: CAISTGVERNQETQYF
v_gene: TRBV19; j_gene: TRBJ2-1; abundance: NA; d_gene: TRBD2; CDR3nt: TGTGCCAGTAGAGAACTAGCGGGAGTTGGTAATGAGCAGTTCTTC; CDR3aa: CASRELAGVGNEQFF
v_gene: TRBV7-9; j_gene: TRBJ2-3; abundance: NA; d_gene: TRBD2; CDR3nt: TGTGCCAGCAGCCCTCAACCGGGACTAGCGGGAAATACAGATACGCAGTATTTT; CDR3aa: CASSPQPGLAGNTDTQYF
v_gene: TRBV11-2; j_gene: TRBJ2-7; abundance: NA; d_gene: NA; CDR3nt: TGTGCCAGCAGCACTTCCCAGGGGTACGAGCAGTACTTC; CDR3aa: CASSTSQGYEQYF
v_gene: TRBV7-9; j_gene: TRBJ2-7; abundance: NA; d_gene: NA; CDR3nt: TGTGCCAGCACCCGTTGGAGTACGAATGGGCAGTACTTC; CDR3aa: CASTRWSTNGQYF
v_gene: TRBV4-2; j_gene: TRBJ2-2; abundance: NA; d_gene: TRBD1; CDR3nt: TGTGCCAGCAGCCAAGATTCAGACAGGGGGAAGGGGGAGCTGTTTTTT; CDR3aa: CASSQDSDRGKGELFF
v_gene: TRBV9; j_gene: TRBJ2-5; abundance: NA; d_gene: TRBD2; CDR3nt: TGTGCCAGCAGCGTTCTTGGGACTAGCGCCCGTCCGGAGACCCAGTACTTC; CDR3aa: CASSVLGTSARPETQYF
v_gene: TRBV7-6; j_gene: TRBJ1-1; abundance: NA; d_gene: NA; CDR3nt: TGTGCCAGCAGCTTAGGGTTCGGGAACACTGAAGCTTTCTTT; CDR3aa: CASSLGFGNTEAFF
v_gene: TRBV14; j_gene: TRBJ2-7; abundance: NA; d_gene: NA; CDR3nt: TGTGCCAGCAGCCAAGAGGGGGGCGCCTACGAGCAGTACTTC; CDR3aa: CASSQEGGAYEQYF
v_gene: TRBV23-1; j_gene: TRBJ2-3; abundance: NA; d_gene: NA; CDR3nt: TGCGCCAGCAGTCAAAAGGCCCCCCAGGTTTTTCTTACGCAGTATTTT; CDR3aa: CASSQKAPQVFLTQYF
v_gene: TRBV13; j_gene: TRBJ2-7; abundance: NA; d_gene: NA; CDR3nt: TGTGCCAGCAGCTACAATGGGCCTCACTACGAGCAGTACTTC; CDR3aa: CASSYNGPHYEQYF
v_gene: TRBV25-1; j_gene: TRBJ1-2; abundance: NA; d_gene: NA; CDR3nt: TGTGCCAGCAGTGAATATTTCCACGCAACTAACTATGGCTACACCTTC; CDR3aa: CASSEYFHATNYGYTF
v_gene: TRBV7-8; j_gene: TRBJ2-1; abundance: NA; d_gene: NA; CDR3nt: TGTGCCAGCAGCCCACATGGGGGGCTATACAATGAGCAGTTCTTC; CDR3aa: CASSPHGGLYNEQFF
v_gene: TRBV19; j_gene: TRBJ2-7; abundance: NA; d_gene: NA; CDR3nt: TGTGCCAGTAGTATCGAGGGGACGGGAAGGGACGAGCAGTACTTC; CDR3aa: CASSIEGTGRDEQYF
v_gene: TRBV5-6; j_gene: TRBJ2-7; abundance: NA; d_gene: NA; CDR3nt: TGTGCCAGCAATTTGGCGTCCTCCTACGAGCAGTACTTC; CDR3aa: CASNLASSYEQYF
v_gene: TRBV4-1; j_gene: TRBJ2-5; abundance: NA; d_gene: NA; CDR3nt: TGCGCCAGCAGCCAACCCCCTACGACAGGTCACAAAGAGACCCAGTACTTC; CDR3aa: CASSQPPTTGHKETQYF
v_gene: TRBV27; j_gene: TRBJ2-1; abundance: NA; d_gene: NA; CDR3nt: TGTGCCAGCAGTTTTGTAGCGGTCCTCTCCTACAATGAGCAGTTCTTC; CDR3aa: CASSFVAVLSYNEQFF
v_gene: TRBV11-2; j_gene: TRBJ2-7; abundance: NA; d_gene: NA; CDR3nt: TGTGCCAGCAGCCTAGGGACAACGTACGAGCAGTACTTC; CDR3aa: CASSLGTTYEQYF
v_gene: TRBV2; j_gene: TRBJ2-1; abundance: few; d_gene: NA; CDR3nt: TGTGCCAGCAGTGACTACAGCCTCTCCTACAATGAGCAGTTCTTC; CDR3aa: CASSDYSLSYNEQFF
v_gene: TRBV19; j_gene: TRBJ1-5; abundance: NA; d_gene: NA; CDR3nt: TGTGCCAGTAGTATGGGACTGCTTAGCAATCAGCCCCAGCATTTT; CDR3aa: CASSMGLLSNQPQHF
v_gene: TRBV19; j_gene: TRBJ2-1; abundance: NA; d_gene: TRBD2; CDR3nt: TGTGCCAGCACCGGGACTAGTGTCTACAATGAGCAGTTCTTC; CDR3aa: CASTGTSVYNEQFF
v_gene: TRBV4-1; j_gene: TRBJ2-7; abundance: NA; d_gene: NA; CDR3nt: TGCGCCAGCAGCCAATGGAACGAGGGGGGGGACTCCTACGAGCAGTACTTC; CDR3aa: CASSQWNEGGDSYEQYF
v_gene: TRBV9; j_gene: TRBJ2-5; abundance: once; d_gene: NA; CDR3nt: TGTGCCAGCAGCGCCCCCTCACAATCGGGAGAAGTGGAGACCCAGTACTTC; CDR3aa: CASSAPSQSGEVETQYF
v_gene: TRBV4-2; j_gene: TRBJ2-7; abundance: NA; d_gene: TRBD1; CDR3nt: TGTGCCAGCAGCCAAGGGGACAGGGATTTCAGCGAGCAGTACTTC; CDR3aa: CASSQGDRDFSEQYF
v_gene: TRBV27; j_gene: TRBJ2-7; abundance: NA; d_gene: NA; CDR3nt: TGTGCCAGCAGTCTACTCGACAGCCCCTACGAGCAGTACTTC; CDR3aa: CASSLLDSPYEQYF
v_gene: TRBV19; j_gene: TRBJ1-5; abundance: NA; d_gene: NA; CDR3nt: TGTGCCAGTAGCCCCGGTAGGGATAATCAGCCCCAGCATTTT; CDR3aa: CASSPGRDNQPQHF
v_gene: TRBV6-5; j_gene: TRBJ2-4; abundance: NA; d_gene: NA; CDR3nt: TGTGCCAGCAGTTACTCTCGGGGTGACCCCCTGAACATTCAGTACTTC; CDR3aa: CASSYSRGDPLNIQYF
v_gene: TRBV27; j_gene: TRBJ2-7; abundance: NA; d_gene: NA; CDR3nt: TGTGCCAGCAACCCTAACGGTCCCCTCAGCCACGAGCAGTACTTC; CDR3aa: CASNPNGPLSHEQYF
v_gene: TRBV9; j_gene: TRBJ2-7; abundance: NA; d_gene: NA; CDR3nt: TGTGCCAGCAGCCATGGGTCCTCATACGAGCAGTACTTC; CDR3aa: CASSHGSSYEQYF
v_gene: TRBV12-5; j_gene: TRBJ2-3; abundance: NA; d_gene: NA; CDR3nt: TGTGCTAGTGGTTTGGTGGACCACACAGATACGCAGTATTTT; CDR3aa: CASGLVDHTDTQYF
v_gene: TRBV27; j_gene: TRBJ2-7; abundance: NA; d_gene: NA; CDR3nt: TGTGCCAGCAGTTCGGGACACGAGCAGTACTTC; CDR3aa: CASSSGHEQYF
v_gene: TRBV6-1; j_gene: TRBJ2-3; abundance: NA; d_gene: NA; CDR3nt: TGTGCCATCGAACAGGGCACAGATACGCAGTATTTT; CDR3aa: CAIEQGTDTQYF
v_gene: TRBV4-1; j_gene: TRBJ1-1; abundance: NA; d_gene: NA; CDR3nt: TGCGCCAGCAGCCAAGGCCCGGGGGTCAGTGAAGCTTTCTTT; CDR3aa: CASSQGPGVSEAFF
v_gene: TRBV6-5; j_gene: TRBJ1-1; abundance: once; d_gene: NA; CDR3nt: TGTGCCAGCAGTTACTCTGGCCTCGAAGGGAACACTGAAGCTTTCTTT; CDR3aa: CASSYSGLEGNTEAFF
v_gene: TRBV27; j_gene: TRBJ2-3; abundance: NA; d_gene: TRBD1; CDR3nt: TGTGCCAGCAGTCCGTGGGACAGCTACACAGATACGCAGTATTTT; CDR3aa: CASSPWDSYTDTQYF
v_gene: TRBV6-4; j_gene: TRBJ2-2; abundance: NA; d_gene: NA; CDR3nt: TGTGCCAGCAGTGACTCGGTCGCAGGGGAGACCGGGGAGCTGTTTTTT; CDR3aa: CASSDSVAGETGELFF
v_gene: TRBV5-1; j_gene: TRBJ2-6; abundance: NA; d_gene: NA; CDR3nt: TGCGCCAGCAGCTTGGAAGGCTCTGGGGCCAACGTCCTGACTTTC; CDR3aa: CASSLEGSGANVLTF
v_gene: TRBV7-9; j_gene: TRBJ1-2; abundance: NA; d_gene: TRBD1; CDR3nt: TGTGCCAGCAGCTCCACAGGGGCGTCTAACTATGGCTACACCTTC; CDR3aa: CASSSTGASNYGYTF
v_gene: TRBV5-6; j_gene: TRBJ1-2; abundance: NA; d_gene: NA; CDR3nt: TGTGCCAGCAGCCGGAGTGGGGTCCATGGCTACACCTTC; CDR3aa: CASSRSGVHGYTF
v_gene: TRBV7-9; j_gene: TRBJ1-1; abundance: NA; d_gene: NA; CDR3nt: TGTGCCAGCAGCTCCCTTACAGGGAGTGTCATGAACACTGAAGCTTTCTTT; CDR3aa: CASSSLTGSVMNTEAFF
v_gene: TRBV9; j_gene: TRBJ1-4; abundance: once; d_gene: NA; CDR3nt: TGTGCCAGCAGCGGCTGGGGGGTTAATGAAAAACTGTTTTTT; CDR3aa: CASSGWGVNEKLFF
v_gene: TRBV6-6; j_gene: TRBJ2-1; abundance: NA; d_gene: NA; CDR3nt: TGTGCCAGCTCTCCCGCCCTAAGCCACAATGAGCAGTTCTTC; CDR3aa: CASSPALSHNEQFF